The rows below give T cell receptor beta chains drawn from one sample of a study of T cells in localized non-small cell lung cancer. This table comes from immunoSEQ multiplex PCR, and its TCRdb copy is limited to in-frame clones, with some not included. The top ten clones hold approximately 20% of a sample with about 59,000 clones, roughly 90% of them seen once. This material consisted of peripheral blood, taken before any cancer treatment. These receptors were obtained from a man aged 40 to 70 with stage I lung adenocarcinoma. Both conserved end residues are part of each CDR3. Fields, in order: J gene, V gene, clone size, D gene, CDR3 protein, CDR3 DNA. D genes are given only for firm matches. Size values are once, few and many counts, or a class for expanded clones, and some rows have none.

j_call: TRBJ1-1; v_call: TRBV7-9; clone_size: .; d_call: .; cdr3_aa: CASSLARQVMNTEAFF; cdr3_nt: TGTGCCAGCAGCTTAGCACGACAGGTTATGAACACTGAAGCTTTCTTT
j_call: TRBJ2-7; v_call: TRBV19; clone_size: .; d_call: TRBD2; cdr3_aa: CASSDSAGGDEQYF; cdr3_nt: TGTGCCAGTAGTGACTCTGCGGGGGGCGACGAGCAGTACTTC
j_call: TRBJ2-7; v_call: TRBV11-2; clone_size: once; d_call: TRBD2; cdr3_aa: CASSLAGGSYEQYF; cdr3_nt: TGTGCCAGCAGCCTGGCGGGAGGGTCCTACGAGCAGTACTTC
j_call: TRBJ1-2; v_call: TRBV5-4; clone_size: .; d_call: .; cdr3_aa: CASSLAAGVGFYGYTF; cdr3_nt: TGTGCCAGCAGCTTGGCCGCAGGGGTTGGTTTCTATGGCTACACCTTC
j_call: TRBJ1-1; v_call: TRBV4-1; clone_size: .; d_call: .; cdr3_aa: CASSQYREAEAFF; cdr3_nt: TGCGCCAGCAGCCAATACAGGGAAGCTGAAGCTTTCTTT
j_call: TRBJ2-2; v_call: TRBV5-1; clone_size: .; d_call: .; cdr3_aa: CASSIQGANTGELFF; cdr3_nt: TGCGCCAGCAGCATACAGGGCGCGAACACCGGGGAGCTGTTTTTT
j_call: TRBJ2-7; v_call: TRBV13; clone_size: .; d_call: TRBD1; cdr3_aa: CASSLGQGVTYEQYF; cdr3_nt: TGTGCCAGCAGCTTGGGACAGGGGGTAACGTACGAGCAGTACTTC
j_call: TRBJ1-1; v_call: TRBV11-3; clone_size: .; d_call: .; cdr3_aa: CASSSRERTEAFF; cdr3_nt: TGTGCCAGCAGCTCCAGGGAGAGGACTGAAGCTTTCTTT
j_call: TRBJ2-7; v_call: TRBV29-1; clone_size: .; d_call: .; cdr3_aa: CSASRDPYEQYF; cdr3_nt: TGCAGCGCAAGCAGGGACCCCTACGAGCAGTACTTC
j_call: TRBJ2-3; v_call: TRBV7-2; clone_size: .; d_call: .; cdr3_aa: CASSFRDRRDTQYF; cdr3_nt: TGTGCCAGCAGCTTCCGGGACCGACGGGATACGCAGTATTTT